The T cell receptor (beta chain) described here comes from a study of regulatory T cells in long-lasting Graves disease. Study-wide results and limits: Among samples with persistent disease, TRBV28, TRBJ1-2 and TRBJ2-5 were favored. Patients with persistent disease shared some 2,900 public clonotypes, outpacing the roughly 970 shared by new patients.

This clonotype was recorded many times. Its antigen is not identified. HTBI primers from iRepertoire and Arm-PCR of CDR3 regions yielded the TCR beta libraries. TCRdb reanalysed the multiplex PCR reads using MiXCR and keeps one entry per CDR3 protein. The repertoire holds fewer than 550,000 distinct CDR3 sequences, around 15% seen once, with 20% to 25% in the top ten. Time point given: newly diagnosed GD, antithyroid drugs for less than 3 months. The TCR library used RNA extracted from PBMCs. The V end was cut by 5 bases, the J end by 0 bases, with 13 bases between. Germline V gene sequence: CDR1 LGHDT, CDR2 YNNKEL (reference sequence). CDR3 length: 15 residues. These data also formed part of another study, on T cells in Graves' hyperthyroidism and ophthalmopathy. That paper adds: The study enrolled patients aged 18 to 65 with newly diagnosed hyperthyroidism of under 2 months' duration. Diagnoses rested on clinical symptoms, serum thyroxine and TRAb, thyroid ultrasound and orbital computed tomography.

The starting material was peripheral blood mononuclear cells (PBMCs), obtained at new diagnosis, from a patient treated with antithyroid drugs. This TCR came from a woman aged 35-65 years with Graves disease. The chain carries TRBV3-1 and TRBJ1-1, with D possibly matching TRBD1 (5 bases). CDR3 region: CASSSRGSMNTEAFF. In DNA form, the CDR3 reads TGTGCCAGCAGCAGTAGGGGTTCCATGAACACTGAAGCTTTCTTT.